This T cell receptor (beta chain) stems from a study of T cells in Graves' hyperthyroidism and ophthalmopathy. No ophthalmopathy progression within 18 months constituted stable Graves' hyperthyroidism. Study-wide findings and caveats: Before onset, ophthalmopathy was predicted by the model a median roughly 6.8 months earlier. Ophthalmopathy and stable hyperthyroidism were separated by a 13 V-J model.

Amplification of TCR beta CDR3 regions used RNA as the template. The HTBI set primed first-round TCR CDR3 RT-PCR. TCRdb reprocessed the multiplex PCR reads with MiXCR, giving one entry per CDR3 protein. The sample shows 40,000 to 55,000 distinct CDR3 sequences, about 52% of them seen only once. The CDR3 length is 14 residues. CDR1 and CDR2 from the germline V gene are MNHEY and SVGAGI. V dropped 5 bases and J dropped 7; count of bases not matched to a gene: 10. As for this clonotype: No antigen is known for it.

The sequenced sample was peripheral blood or thyroid tissue (not recorded which). The clonotype originates from a woman in her 50s with Graves' hyperthyroidism. The chain couples TRBV6-5 to TRBJ2-7; 8 bases map to TRBD1. The CDR3 DNA sequence: TGTGCCAGCAGTCGGGCAGGGGGCACCGGGGAGCAGTACTTC. This encodes CASSRAGGTGEQYF.